These T cell receptor beta chains were read from a single sample in a study of cytomegalovirus exposure and HLA in healthy donors. The method was immunoSEQ multiplex PCR; TCRdb's version includes in-frame clones alone and lacks a portion of them. Seen here are roughly 120,000 clones, around 85% observed once, and the top ten hold about 1.8%. The specimen was PBMCs. These receptors were collected from a man aged 35 to 55 in good health and CMV-seronegative. CDR3s include the opening cysteine and the closing phenylalanine or tryptophan.

>TRBV5-6|12|TRBJ1-1
CASSLRTGEAFF
>TRBV6-6|15|TRBJ1-3
CASARELGSGNTIYF
>TRBV5-1|16|TRBJ1-6
CASSLETGSGNSPLHF
>TRBV6-5|15|TRBJ2-2
CASSYDSANTGELFF
>TRBV28|17|TRBJ1-1
CASSLLGQGVKDTEAFF
>TRBV30|15|TRBJ2-3
CAWSVRSGGTDTQYF
>TRBV4-1|13|TRBJ1-2
CASSQAWDTGYTF
>TRBV11-2|15|TRBJ1-4
CASSSRDNPNEKLFF
>TRBV6-5|15|TRBJ1-1
CASSYHPGLPTEAFF
>TRBV2|17|TRBJ2-2
CASSEGGAGANTGELFF
>TRBV29-1|13|TRBJ1-2
CSAPQGQNYGYTF
>TRBV5-6|14|TRBJ2-5
CASSSGLAGETQYF
>TRBV29-1|13|TRBJ1-1
CSLRTAWNTEAFF
>TRBV27|13|TRBJ2-5
CASSLLGEETQYF
>TRBV15|15|TRBJ1-4
CATSTPQFANEKLFF